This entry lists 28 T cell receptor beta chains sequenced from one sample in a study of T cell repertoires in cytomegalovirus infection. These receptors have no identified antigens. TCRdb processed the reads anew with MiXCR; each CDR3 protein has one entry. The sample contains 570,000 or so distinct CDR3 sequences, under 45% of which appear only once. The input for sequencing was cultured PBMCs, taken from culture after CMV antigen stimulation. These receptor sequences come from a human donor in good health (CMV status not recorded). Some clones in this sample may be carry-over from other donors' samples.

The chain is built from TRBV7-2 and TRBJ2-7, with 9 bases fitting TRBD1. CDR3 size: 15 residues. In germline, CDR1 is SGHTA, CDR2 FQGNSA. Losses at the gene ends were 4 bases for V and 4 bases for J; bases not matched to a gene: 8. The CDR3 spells CASSSEGQGGYEQYF. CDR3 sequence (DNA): TGTGCCAGCAGCTCCGAGGGACAGGGAGGGTACGAGCAGTACTTC.

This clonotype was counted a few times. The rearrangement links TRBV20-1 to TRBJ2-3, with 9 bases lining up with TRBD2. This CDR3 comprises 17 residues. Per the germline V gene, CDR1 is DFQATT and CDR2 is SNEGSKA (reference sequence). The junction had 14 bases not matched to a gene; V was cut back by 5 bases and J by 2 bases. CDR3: CSAPYSLLAGNTDTQYF. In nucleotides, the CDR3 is TGCAGTGCTCCCTACAGCTTACTAGCGGGCAACACAGATACGCAGTATTTT.

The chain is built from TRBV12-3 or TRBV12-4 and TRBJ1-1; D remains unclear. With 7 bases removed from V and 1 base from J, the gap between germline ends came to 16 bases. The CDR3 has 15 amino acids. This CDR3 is CASIPGRRTNTEAFF. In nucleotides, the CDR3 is TGTGCCAGCATCCCCGGGCGACGGACGAACACTGAAGCTTTCTTT.

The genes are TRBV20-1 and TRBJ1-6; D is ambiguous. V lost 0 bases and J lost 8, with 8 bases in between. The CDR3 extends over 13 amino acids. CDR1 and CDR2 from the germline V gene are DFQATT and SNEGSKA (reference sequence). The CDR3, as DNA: TGCAGTGCTAGAGATTTAGGAGATTCACCCCTCCACTTT. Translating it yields CSARDLGDSPLHF.

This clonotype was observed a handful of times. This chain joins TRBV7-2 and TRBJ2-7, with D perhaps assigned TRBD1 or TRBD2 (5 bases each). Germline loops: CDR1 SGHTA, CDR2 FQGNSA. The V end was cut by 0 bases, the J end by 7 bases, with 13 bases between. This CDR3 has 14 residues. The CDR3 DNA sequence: TGTGCCAGCAGCTTAGCGGGACCCTCCGGGGAGCAGTACTTC. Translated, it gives CASSLAGPSGEQYF.

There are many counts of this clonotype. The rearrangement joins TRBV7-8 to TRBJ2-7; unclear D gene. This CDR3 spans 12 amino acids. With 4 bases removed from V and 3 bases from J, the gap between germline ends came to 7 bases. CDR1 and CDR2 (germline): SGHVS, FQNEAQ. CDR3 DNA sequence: TGTGCCAGCAGCTCAGCCAGCTACGAGCAGTACTTC. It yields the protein CASSSASYEQYF.

The CDR3 loop reads CASRQTDRAEAFF. The CDR3 coding sequence is TGTGCCAGCAGACAAACAGACAGGGCTGAAGCTTTCTTT. This chain uses TRBV11-2 with TRBJ1-1, with 7 bases matching TRBD1. The CDR3 runs 13 residues. Germline V gives CDR1 SGHAT, CDR2 FQNNGV. Trimming cost V 6 bases and J 6 bases; bases outside gene matches: 7.

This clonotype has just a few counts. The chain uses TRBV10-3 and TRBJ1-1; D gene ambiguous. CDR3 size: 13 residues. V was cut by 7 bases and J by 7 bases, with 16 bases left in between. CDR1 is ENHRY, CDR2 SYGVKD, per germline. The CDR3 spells CAIKEARMGEAFF. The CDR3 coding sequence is TGTGCCATCAAGGAGGCCCGGATGGGTGAAGCTTTCTTT.

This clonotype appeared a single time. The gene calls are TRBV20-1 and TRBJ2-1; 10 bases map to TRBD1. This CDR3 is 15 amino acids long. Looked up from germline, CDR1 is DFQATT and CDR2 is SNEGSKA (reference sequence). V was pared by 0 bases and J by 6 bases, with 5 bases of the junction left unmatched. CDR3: CSARDHDRGLNEQFF. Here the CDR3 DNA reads TGCAGTGCTAGAGATCACGACAGGGGGCTCAATGAGCAGTTCTTC.

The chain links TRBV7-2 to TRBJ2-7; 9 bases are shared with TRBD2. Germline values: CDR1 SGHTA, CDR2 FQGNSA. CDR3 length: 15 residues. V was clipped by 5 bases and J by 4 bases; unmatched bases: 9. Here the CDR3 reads CASSLISGGPYEQYF. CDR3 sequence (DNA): TGTGCCAGCAGCCTAATTAGCGGGGGACCTTACGAGCAGTACTTC.

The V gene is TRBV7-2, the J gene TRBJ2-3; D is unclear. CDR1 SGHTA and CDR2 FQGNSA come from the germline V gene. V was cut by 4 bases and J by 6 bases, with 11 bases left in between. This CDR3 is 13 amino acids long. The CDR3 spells CASSSLMGDTQYF. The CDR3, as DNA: TGTGCCAGCAGCTCTTTGATGGGGGATACGCAGTATTTT.

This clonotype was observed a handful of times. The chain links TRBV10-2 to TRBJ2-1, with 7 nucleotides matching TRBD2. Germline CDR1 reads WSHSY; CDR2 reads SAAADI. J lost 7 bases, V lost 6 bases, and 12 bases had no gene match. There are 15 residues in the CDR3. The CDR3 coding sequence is TGCGCCAGCAGGGCCAGCGGGACTCCAAGGAATGAGCAGTTCTTC. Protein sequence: CASRASGTPRNEQFF.

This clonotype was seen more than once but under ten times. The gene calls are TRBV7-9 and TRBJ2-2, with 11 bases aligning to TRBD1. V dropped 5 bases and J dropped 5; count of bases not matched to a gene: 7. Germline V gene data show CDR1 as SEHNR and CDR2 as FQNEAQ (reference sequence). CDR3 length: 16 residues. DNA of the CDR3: TGTGCCAGCAGCACCGGACAGGGGGCTAGGACCGGGGAGCTGTTTTTT. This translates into CASSTGQGARTGELFF.

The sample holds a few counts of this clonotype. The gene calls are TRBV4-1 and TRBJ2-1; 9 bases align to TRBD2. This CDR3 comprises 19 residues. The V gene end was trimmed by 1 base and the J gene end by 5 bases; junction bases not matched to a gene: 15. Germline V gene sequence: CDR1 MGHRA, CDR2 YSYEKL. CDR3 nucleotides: TGCGCCAGCAGCCAAGTTTTCCTAGCGGGACCCCGGGGGAACAATGAGCAGTTCTTC. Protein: CASSQVFLAGPRGNNEQFF.

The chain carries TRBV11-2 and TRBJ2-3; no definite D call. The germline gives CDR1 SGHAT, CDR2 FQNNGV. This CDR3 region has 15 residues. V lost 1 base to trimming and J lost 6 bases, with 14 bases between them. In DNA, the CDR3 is TGTGCCAGCAGCTTAGGAACTATGGGTGGGGATACGCAGTATTTT. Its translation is CASSLGTMGGDTQYF.

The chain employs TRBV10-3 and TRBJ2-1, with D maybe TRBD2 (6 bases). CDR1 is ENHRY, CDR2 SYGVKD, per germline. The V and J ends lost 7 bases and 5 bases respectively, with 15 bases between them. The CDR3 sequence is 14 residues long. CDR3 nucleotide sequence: TGTGCCATCAACCGTAGCGGACCCAACAATGAGCAGTTCTTC. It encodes CAINRSGPNNEQFF.

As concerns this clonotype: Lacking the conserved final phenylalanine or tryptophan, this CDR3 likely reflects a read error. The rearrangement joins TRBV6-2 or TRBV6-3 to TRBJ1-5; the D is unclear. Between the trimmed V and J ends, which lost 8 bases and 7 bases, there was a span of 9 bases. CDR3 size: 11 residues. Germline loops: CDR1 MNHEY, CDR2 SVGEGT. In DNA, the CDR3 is TGTGCCAGCGGGGTCGGACAGCCCCAGCATTTG. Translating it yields CASGVGQPQHL.

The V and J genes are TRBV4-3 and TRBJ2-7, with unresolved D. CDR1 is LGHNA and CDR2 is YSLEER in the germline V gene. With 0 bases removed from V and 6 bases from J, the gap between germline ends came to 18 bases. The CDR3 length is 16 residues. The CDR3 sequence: CASSQEYRSPPIEQYF. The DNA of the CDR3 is TGCGCCAGCAGCCAAGAATACCGTTCCCCCCCCATCGAGCAGTACTTC.

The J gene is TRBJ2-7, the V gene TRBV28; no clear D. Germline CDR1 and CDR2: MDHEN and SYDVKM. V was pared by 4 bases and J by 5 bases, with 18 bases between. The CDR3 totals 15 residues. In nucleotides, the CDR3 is TGTGCCAGCAGTTCGCTTCAGGTCGCTGCCCACGAGCAGTACTTC. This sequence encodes CASSSLQVAAHEQYF.

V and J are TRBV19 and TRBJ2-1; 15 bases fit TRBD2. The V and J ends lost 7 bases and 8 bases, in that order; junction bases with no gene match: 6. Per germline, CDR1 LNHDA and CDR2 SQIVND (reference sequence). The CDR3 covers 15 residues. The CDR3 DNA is TGTGCCAGTACAGTGGGACTAGCGGGAGGCGATGAGCAGTTCTTC. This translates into CASTVGLAGGDEQFF.

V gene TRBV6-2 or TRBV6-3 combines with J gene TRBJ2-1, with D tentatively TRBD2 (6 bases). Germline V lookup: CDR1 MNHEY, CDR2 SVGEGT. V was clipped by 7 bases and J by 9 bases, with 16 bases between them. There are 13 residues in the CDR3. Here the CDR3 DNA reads TGTGCCAGCACTTTTTCAAGGGGAGGTGAGCAGTTCTTC. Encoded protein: CASTFSRGGEQFF.

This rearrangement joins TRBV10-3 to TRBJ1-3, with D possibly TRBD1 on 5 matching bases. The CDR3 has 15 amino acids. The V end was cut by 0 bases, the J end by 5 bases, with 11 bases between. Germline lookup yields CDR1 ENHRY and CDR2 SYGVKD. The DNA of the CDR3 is TGTGCCATCAGTGAGTCGAACAGGTCTCGAAACACCATATATTTT. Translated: CAISESNRSRNTIYF.

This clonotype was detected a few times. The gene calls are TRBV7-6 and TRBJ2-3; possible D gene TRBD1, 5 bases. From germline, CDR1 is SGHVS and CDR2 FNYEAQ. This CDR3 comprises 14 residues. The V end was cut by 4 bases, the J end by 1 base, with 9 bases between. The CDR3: CASSSRTRTDTQYF. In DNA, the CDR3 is TGTGCCAGCAGCTCCCGGACACGCACAGATACGCAGTATTTT.

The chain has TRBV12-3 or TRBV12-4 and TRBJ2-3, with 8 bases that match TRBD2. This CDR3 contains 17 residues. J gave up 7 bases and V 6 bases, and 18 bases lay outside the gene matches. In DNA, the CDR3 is TGTGCCAGCAGACATCCTCAGGGGCGGGGGGCATGGAATACGCAGTATTTT. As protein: CASRHPQGRGAWNTQYF.

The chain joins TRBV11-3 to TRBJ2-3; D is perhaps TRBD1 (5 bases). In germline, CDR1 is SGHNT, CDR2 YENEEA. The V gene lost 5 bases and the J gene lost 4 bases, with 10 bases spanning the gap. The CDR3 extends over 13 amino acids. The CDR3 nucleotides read TGTGCCAGCAGCAGCAGACAGTCAGATACGCAGTATTTT. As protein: CASSSRQSDTQYF. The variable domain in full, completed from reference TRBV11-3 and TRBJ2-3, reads EAGVVQSPRYKIIEKKQPVAFWCNPISGHNTLYWYLQNLGQGPELLIRYENEEAVDDSQLPKDRFSAERLKGVDSTLKIQPAELGDSAVYLCASSSRQSDTQYFGPGTRLTVL.

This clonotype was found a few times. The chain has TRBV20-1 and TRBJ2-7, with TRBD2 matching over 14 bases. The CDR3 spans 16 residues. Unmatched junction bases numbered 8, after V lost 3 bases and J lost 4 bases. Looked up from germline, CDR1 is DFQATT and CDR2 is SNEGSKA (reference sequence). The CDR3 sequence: CSASRLAGGLGYEQYF. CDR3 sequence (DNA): TGCAGTGCTAGTCGACTAGCGGGGGGGCTGGGTTACGAGCAGTACTTC.

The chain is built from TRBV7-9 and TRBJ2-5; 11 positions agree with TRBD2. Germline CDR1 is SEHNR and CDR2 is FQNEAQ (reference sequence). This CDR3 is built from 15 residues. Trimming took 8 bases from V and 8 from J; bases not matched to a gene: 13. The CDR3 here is CASSGGFTSGGTQYF. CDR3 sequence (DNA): TGTGCCAGCTCTGGGGGATTCACTAGCGGGGGAACCCAGTACTTC.

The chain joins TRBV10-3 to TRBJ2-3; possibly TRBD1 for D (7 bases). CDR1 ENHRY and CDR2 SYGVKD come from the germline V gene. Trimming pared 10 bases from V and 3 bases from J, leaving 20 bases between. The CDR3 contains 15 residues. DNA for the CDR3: TGTGCCACCCACCCCACCAGGGGGAGGACAGATACGCAGTATTTT. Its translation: CATHPTRGRTDTQYF.